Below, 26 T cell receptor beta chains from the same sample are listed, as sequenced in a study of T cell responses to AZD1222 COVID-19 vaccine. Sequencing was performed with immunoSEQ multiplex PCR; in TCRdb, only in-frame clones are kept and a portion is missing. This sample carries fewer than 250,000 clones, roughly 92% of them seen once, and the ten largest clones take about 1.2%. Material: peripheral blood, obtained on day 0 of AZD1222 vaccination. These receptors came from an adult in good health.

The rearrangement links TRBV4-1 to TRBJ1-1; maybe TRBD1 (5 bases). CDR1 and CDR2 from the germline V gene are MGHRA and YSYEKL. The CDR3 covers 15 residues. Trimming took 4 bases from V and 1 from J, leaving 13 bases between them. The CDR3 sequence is CASSLNPGANTEAFF. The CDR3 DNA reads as TGCGCCAGCAGCCTTAACCCCGGGGCGAACACTGAAGCTTTCTTT.

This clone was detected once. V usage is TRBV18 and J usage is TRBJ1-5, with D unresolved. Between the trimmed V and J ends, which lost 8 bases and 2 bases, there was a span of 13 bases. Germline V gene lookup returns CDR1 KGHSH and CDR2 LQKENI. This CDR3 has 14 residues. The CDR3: CASTPTRGNQPQHF. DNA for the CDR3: TGTGCCAGCACCCCCACCCGAGGCAATCAGCCCCAGCATTTT.

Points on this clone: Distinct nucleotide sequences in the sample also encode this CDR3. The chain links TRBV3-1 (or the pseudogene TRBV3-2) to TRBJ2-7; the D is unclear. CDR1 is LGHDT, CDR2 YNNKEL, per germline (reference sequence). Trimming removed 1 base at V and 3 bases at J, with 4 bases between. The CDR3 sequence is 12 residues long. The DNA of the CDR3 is TGTGCCAGCAGCCAAGGCGGCTACGAGCAGTACTTC. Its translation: CASSQGGYEQYF.

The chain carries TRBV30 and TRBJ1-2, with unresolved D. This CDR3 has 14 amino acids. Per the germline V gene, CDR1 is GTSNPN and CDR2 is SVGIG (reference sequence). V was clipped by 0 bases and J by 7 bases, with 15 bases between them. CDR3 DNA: TGTGCCTGGAGTGTAGTTCTGGGCGGCGGTGGCTACACCTTC. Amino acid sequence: CAWSVVLGGGGYTF.

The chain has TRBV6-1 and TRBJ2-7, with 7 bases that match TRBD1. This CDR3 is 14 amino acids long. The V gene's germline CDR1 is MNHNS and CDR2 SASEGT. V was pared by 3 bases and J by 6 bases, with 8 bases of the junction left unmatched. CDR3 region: CASSEDRLRPEQYF. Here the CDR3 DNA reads TGTGCCAGCAGTGAGGACAGGTTACGTCCCGAGCAGTACTTC.

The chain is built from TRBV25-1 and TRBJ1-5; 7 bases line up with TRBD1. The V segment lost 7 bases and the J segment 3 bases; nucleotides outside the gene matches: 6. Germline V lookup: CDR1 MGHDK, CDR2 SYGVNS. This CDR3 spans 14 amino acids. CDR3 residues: CASTPGGHNQPQHF. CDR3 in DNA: TGTGCCAGCACCCCAGGGGGACACAATCAGCCCCAGCATTTT. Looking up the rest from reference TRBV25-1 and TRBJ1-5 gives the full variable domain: EADIYQTPRYLVIGTGKKITLECSQTMGHDKMYWYQQDPGMELHLIHYSYGVNSTEKGDLSSESTVSRIRTEHFPLTLESARPSHTSQYLCASTPGGHNQPQHFGDGTRLSIL.

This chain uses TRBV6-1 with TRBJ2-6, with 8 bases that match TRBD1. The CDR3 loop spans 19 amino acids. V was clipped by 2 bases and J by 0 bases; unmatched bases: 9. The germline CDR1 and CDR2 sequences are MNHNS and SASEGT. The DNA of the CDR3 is TGTGCCAGCAGTGAAAGTAGGGGACAGGCCTCCTCTGGGGCCAACGTCCTGACTTTC. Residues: CASSESRGQASSGANVLTF.

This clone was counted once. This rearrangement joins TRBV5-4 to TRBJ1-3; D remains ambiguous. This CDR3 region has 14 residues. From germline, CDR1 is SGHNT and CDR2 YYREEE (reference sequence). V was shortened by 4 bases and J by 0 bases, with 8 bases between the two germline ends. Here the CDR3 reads CASSPESSGNTIYF. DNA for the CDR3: TGTGCCAGCAGCCCCGAGAGCTCTGGAAACACCATATATTTT.

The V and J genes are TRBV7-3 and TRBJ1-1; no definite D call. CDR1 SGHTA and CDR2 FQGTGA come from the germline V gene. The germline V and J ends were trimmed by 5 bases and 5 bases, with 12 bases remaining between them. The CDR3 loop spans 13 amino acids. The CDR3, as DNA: TGTGCCAGCAGCCTGGAGAGAGAGACTGAAGCTTTCTTT. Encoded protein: CASSLERETEAFF.

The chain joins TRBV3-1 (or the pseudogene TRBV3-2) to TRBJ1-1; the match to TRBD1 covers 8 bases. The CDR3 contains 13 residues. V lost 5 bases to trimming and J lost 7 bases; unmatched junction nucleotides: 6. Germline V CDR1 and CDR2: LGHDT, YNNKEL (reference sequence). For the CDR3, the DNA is TGTGCCAGCAGCTACCGACAGGGGTTTGAAGCTTTCTTT. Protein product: CASSYRQGFEAFF.

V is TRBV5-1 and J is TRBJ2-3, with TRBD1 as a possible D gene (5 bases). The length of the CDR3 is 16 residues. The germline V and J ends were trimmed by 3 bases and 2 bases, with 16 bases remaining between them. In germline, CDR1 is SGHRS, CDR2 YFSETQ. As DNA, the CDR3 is TGCGCCAGCAGCTCCCCCCCGCAGGGTGCCACAGATACGCAGTATTTT. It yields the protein CASSSPPQGATDTQYF.

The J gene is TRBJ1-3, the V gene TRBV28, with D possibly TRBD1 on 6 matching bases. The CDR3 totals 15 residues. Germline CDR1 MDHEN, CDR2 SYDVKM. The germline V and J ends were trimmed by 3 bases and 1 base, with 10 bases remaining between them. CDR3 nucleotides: TGTGCCAGCAGTTTCCCGACAGGTTCTGGAAACACCATATATTTT. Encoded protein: CASSFPTGSGNTIYF.

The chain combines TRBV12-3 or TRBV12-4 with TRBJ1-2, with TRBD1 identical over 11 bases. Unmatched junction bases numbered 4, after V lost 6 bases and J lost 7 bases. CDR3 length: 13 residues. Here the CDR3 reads CASRAGTGGGYTF. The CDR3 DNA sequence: TGTGCCAGCAGGGCCGGGACAGGGGGTGGCTACACCTTC.

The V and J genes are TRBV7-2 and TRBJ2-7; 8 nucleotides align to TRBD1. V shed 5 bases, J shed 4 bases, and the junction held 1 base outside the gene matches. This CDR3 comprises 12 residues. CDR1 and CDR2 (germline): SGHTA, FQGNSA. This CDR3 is CASSRDRYEQYF. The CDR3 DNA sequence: TGTGCCAGCAGCCGGGACAGGTACGAGCAGTACTTC.

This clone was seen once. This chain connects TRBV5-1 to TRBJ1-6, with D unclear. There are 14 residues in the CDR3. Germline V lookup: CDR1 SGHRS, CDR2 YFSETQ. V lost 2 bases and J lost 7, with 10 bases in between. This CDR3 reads CASSFTVVNSPLHF. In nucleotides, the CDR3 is TGCGCCAGCAGCTTTACAGTTGTGAATTCACCCCTCCACTTT. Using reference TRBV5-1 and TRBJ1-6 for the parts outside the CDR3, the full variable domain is KAGVTQTPRYLIKTRGQQVTLSCSPISGHRSVSWYQQTPGQGLQFLFEYFSETQRNKGNFPGRFSGRQFSNSRSEMNVSTLELGDSALYLCASSFTVVNSPLHFGNGTRLTVT.

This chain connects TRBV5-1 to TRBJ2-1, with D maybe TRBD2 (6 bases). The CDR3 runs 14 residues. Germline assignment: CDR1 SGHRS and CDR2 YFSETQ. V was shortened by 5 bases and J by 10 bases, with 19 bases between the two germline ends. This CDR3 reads CASRTSGTENEQFF. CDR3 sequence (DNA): TGCGCCAGCAGAACCTCCGGGACTGAGAACGAGCAGTTCTTC.

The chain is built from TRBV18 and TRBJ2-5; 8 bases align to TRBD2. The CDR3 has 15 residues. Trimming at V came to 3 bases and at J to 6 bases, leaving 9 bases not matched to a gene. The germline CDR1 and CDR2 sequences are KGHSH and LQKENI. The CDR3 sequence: CASSPRLRGVQTQYF. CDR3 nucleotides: TGTGCCAGCTCACCCAGGTTGCGGGGGGTGCAGACCCAGTACTTC.

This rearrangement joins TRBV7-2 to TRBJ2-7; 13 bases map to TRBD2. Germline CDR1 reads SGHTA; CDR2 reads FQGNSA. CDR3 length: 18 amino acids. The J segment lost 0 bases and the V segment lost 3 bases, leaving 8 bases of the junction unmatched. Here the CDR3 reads CASSFRTSGGRSSYEQYF. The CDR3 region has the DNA TGTGCCAGCAGCTTTAGGACTAGCGGGGGCCGAAGCTCCTACGAGCAGTACTTC.

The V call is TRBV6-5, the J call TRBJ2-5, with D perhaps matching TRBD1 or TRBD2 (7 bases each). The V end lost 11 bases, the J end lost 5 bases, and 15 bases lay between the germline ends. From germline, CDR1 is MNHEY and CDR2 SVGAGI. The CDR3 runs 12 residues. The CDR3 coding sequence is TGTGCCTCACAGGGGAGGGTTGAGACCCAGTACTTC. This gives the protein CASQGRVETQYF.

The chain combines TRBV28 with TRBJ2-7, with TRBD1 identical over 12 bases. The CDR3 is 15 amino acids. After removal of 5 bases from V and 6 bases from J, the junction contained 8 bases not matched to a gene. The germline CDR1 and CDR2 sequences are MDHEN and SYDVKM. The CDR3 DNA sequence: TGTGCCAGCAGTCCCGGAGGGACAGGGGGCAGCGAGCAGTACTTC. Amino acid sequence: CASSPGGTGGSEQYF.

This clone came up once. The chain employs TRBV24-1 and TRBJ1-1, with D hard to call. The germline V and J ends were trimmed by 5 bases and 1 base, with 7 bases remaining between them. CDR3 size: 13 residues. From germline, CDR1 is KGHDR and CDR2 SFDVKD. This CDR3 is CATSGSGNTEAFF. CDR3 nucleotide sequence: TGTGCCACCAGTGGAAGCGGGAACACTGAAGCTTTCTTT.

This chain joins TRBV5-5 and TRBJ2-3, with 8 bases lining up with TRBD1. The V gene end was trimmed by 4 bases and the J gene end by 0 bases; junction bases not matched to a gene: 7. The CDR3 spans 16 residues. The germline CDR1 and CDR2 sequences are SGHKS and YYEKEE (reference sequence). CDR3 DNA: TGTGCCAGCAGCCTAAGACAGGGGCCTAGCACAGATACGCAGTATTTT. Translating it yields CASSLRQGPSTDTQYF. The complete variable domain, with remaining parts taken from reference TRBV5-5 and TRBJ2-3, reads DAGVTQSPTHLIKTRGQQVTLRCSPISGHKSVSWYQQVLGQGPQFIFQYYEKEERGRGNFPDRFSARQFPNYSSELNVNALLLGDSALYLCASSLRQGPSTDTQYFGPGTRLTVL.

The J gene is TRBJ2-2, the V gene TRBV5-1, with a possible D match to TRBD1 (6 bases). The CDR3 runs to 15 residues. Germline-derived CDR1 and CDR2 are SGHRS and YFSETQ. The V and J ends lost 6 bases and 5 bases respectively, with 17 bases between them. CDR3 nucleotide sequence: TGCGCCAGCAAACGGGCAGGGGCTAAGACCGGGGAGCTGTTTTTT. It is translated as CASKRAGAKTGELFF.

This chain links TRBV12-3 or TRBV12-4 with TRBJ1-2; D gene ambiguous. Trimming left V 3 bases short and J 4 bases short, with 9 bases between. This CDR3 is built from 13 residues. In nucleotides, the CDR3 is TGTGCCAGCAGTTTGGGTCTCTTCTATGGCTACACCTTC. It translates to CASSLGLFYGYTF.

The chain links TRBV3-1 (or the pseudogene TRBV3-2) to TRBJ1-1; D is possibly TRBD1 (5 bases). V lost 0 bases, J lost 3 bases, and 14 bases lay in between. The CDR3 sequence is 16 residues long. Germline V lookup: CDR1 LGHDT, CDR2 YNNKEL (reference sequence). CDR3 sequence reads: CASSQEVGQGYTEAFF. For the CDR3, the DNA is TGTGCCAGCAGCCAAGAGGTGGGTCAGGGCTACACTGAAGCTTTCTTT.

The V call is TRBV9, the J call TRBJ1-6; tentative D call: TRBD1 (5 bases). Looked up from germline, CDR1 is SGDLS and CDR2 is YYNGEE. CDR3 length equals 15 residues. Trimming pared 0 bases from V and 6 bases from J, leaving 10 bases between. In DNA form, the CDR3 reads TGTGCCAGCAGCGTAGCGGGGCAGCCTAATTCACCCCTCCACTTT. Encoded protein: CASSVAGQPNSPLHF.